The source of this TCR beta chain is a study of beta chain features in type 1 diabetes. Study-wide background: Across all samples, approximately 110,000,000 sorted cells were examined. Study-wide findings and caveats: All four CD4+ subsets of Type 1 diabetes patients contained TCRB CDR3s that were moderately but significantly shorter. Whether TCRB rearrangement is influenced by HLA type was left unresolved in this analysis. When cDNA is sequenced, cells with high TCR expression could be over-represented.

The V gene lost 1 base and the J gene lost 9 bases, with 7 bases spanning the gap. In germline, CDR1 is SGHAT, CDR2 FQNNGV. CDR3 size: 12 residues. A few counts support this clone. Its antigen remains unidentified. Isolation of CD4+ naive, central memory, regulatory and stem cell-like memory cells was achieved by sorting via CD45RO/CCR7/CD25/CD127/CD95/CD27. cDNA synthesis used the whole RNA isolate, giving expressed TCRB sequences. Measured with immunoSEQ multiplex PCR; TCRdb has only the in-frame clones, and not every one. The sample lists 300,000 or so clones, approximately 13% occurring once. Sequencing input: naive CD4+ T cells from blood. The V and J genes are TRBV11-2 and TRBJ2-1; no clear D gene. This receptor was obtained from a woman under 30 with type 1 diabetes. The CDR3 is CASSLVWSEQFF. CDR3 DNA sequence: TGTGCCAGCAGCTTAGTCTGGAGTGAGCAGTTCTTC.